A single sample is the source of the 16 T cell receptor beta chains below, sequenced in a study of cytomegalovirus exposure and HLA in healthy donors. PCR used 60 Vbeta primers and 13 Jbeta primers. Only in-frame clones appear in the TCRdb table, and some are missing; sequencing was by immunoSEQ multiplex PCR. This table has hundreds of thousands of clones, 65% to 85% appearing once. The material sequenced was PBMCs. The receptor set was obtained from a boy between 2 and 15 years old in good health and CMV-seronegative.

The J gene is TRBJ2-7, the V gene TRBV7-9; 7 nucleotides agree with TRBD1. J was trimmed by 6 bases and V by 5 bases; bases with no gene match: 7. This CDR3 region has 13 residues. Per germline, CDR1 SEHNR and CDR2 FQNEAQ (reference sequence). As DNA, the CDR3 is TGTGCCAGCAGCCCCAGGACAGGTCCCGAGCAGTACTTC. It yields the protein CASSPRTGPEQYF.

This clone was observed once. The junction and the germline gene differ at one end; a read error may be behind it. This chain connects TRBV9 to TRBJ1-4; D perhaps matches TRBD1 (5 bases). The length of the CDR3 is 15 residues. Germline CDR1 is SGDLS and CDR2 is YYNGEE. The CDR3 DNA follows: TGTGCCGGCAGCGTAGAGGGGCGCACTAATGAAAAACTGTTTTTT. Translating it yields CAGSVEGRTNEKLFF.

V and J are TRBV4-2 and TRBJ1-2; TRBD1 matches at 8 bases. The CDR3 totals 15 residues. The junction had 5 bases not matched to a gene; V was cut back by 4 bases and J by 1 base. Germline CDR1 reads LGHNA; CDR2 reads YNFKEQ. CDR3 sequence reads: CASSRGQGDNYGYTF. The CDR3 DNA reads as TGTGCCAGCAGCCGAGGACAGGGTGATAACTATGGCTACACCTTC.

The chain couples TRBV18 to TRBJ2-7, with TRBD2 matching over 9 bases. The CDR3 is made up of 14 amino acids. The germline V gene has CDR1 KGHSH and CDR2 LQKENI. Trimming at V came to 2 bases and at J to 2 bases, leaving 1 base not matched to a gene. In nucleotides, the CDR3 is TGTGCCAGCTCACCAAGCGGGAGGACCTACGAGCAGTACTTC. Amino acid sequence: CASSPSGRTYEQYF.

This clone turned up a few times. The rearrangement links TRBV5-6 to TRBJ1-5; possibly TRBD1 for D (5 bases). Germline V gene lookup returns CDR1 SGHDT and CDR2 YYEEEE. The CDR3 totals 13 residues. V lost 2 bases and J 8 bases, leaving 11 bases between the germline ends. DNA for the CDR3: TGTGCCAGCAGCTTTGGGGGGATCAAGCCCCAGCATTTT. This translates into CASSFGGIKPQHF. The full variable domain, completed using reference TRBV5-6 and TRBJ1-5, is DAGVTQSPTHLIKTRGQQVTLRCSPKSGHDTVSWYQQALGQGPQFIFQYYEEEERQRGNFPDRFSGHQFPNYSSELNVNALLLGDSALYLCASSFGGIKPQHFGDGTRLSIL.

About this clone itself: Other nucleotide sequences in the sample specify the same CDR3. The genes are TRBV27 and TRBJ1-2; 10 nucleotides align to TRBD1. Germline lookup yields CDR1 MNHEY and CDR2 SMNVEV (reference sequence). V shed 4 bases and J 5 bases; nucleotides not matched to a gene: 1. The CDR3 spans 13 residues. CDR3 DNA: TGTGCCAGCAGTTGGACAGGGGGGTATGGCTACACCTTC. Translation: CASSWTGGYGYTF.

The V call is TRBV10-3, the J call TRBJ2-2, with D possibly TRBD2 on 5 matching bases. The CDR3 is 15 amino acids. Between the trimmed V and J ends, which lost 6 bases and 5 bases, there was a span of 16 bases. CDR1 ENHRY and CDR2 SYGVKD come from the germline V gene. The CDR3 region is CAISSSSGGTGELFF. For the CDR3, the DNA is TGTGCCATCAGCTCTAGCTCCGGTGGGACCGGGGAGCTGTTTTTT.

This clone was seen just once. The J gene is TRBJ2-1, the V gene TRBV19; D gene unclear. Germline V gene data show CDR1 as LNHDA and CDR2 as SQIVND (reference sequence). This CDR3 has 16 residues. The germline V and J ends were trimmed by 7 bases and 0 bases, with 16 bases remaining between them. The CDR3: CASTFAGTPSYNEQFF. For the CDR3, the DNA is TGTGCCAGTACCTTTGCAGGCACCCCCTCCTACAATGAGCAGTTCTTC.

V gene TRBV4-1 combines with J gene TRBJ2-3, with D tentatively TRBD1 (6 bases). Germline values: CDR1 MGHRA, CDR2 YSYEKL. The CDR3 length is 17 residues. V lost 5 bases and J lost 2, with 20 bases in between. CDR3 protein: CASSKVGQKKSTDTQYF. The CDR3 bases are TGCGCCAGCAGCAAAGTTGGACAGAAAAAATCCACAGATACGCAGTATTTT.

This chain connects TRBV5-1 to TRBJ2-5; 9 nucleotides line up with TRBD1. The J call could be wrong; TRBJ2-7 is a better fit for the DNA end. Per germline, CDR1 SGHRS and CDR2 YFSETQ. This CDR3 spans 14 amino acids. The CDR3: CASSWGQGRYEQYF. CDR3 nucleotides: TGCGCCAGCAGCTGGGGACAGGGAAGATACGAGCAGTACTTC.

This rearrangement joins TRBV7-9 to TRBJ2-7; a weak D match, TRBD2 (5 bases). V lost 5 bases to trimming and J lost 0 bases, with 14 bases between them. This CDR3 has 15 residues. Germline V lookup: CDR1 SEHNR, CDR2 FQNEAQ (reference sequence). DNA for the CDR3: TGTGCCAGCAGCCCCCCCCGGGGTAGCTCCTACGAGCAGTACTTC. Its translation: CASSPPRGSSYEQYF.

The V call is TRBV5-1, the J call TRBJ1-1; D unclear. Germline CDR1 SGHRS, CDR2 YFSETQ. The CDR3 runs to 15 residues. V shed 0 bases and J shed 3 bases, with 12 bases lying between them. The CDR3 is CASSLAPPRDTEAFF. CDR3 DNA sequence: TGCGCCAGCAGCTTGGCCCCCCCTCGGGACACTGAAGCTTTCTTT.

This clone came up once. The J gene is TRBJ1-1, the V gene TRBV4-2, with D unresolved. Germline V lookup: CDR1 LGHNA, CDR2 YNFKEQ. V was clipped by 8 bases and J by 4 bases, with 11 bases between them. CDR3 length: 12 residues. The CDR3 nucleotides are TGTGCCAGCGGAATTAGCGGCACTGAAGCTTTCTTT. Translating it yields CASGISGTEAFF.

About this clone: This specimen includes other DNA sequences encoding the same CDR3. The rearrangement uses TRBV19 and TRBJ2-3, with D perhaps matching TRBD2 (6 bases). With 2 bases removed from V and 2 bases from J, the gap between germline ends came to 8 bases. Per the germline V gene, CDR1 is LNHDA and CDR2 is SQIVND (reference sequence). CDR3 length equals 14 residues. The CDR3 nucleotides read TGTGCCAGTAGTATAAGCGGGTCCACAGATACGCAGTATTTT. Its translation: CASSISGSTDTQYF. The full variable domain, rest sourced from reference TRBV19 and TRBJ2-3, is DGGITQSPKYLFRKEGQNVTLSCEQNLNHDAMYWYRQDPGQGLRLIYYSQIVNDFQKGDIAEGYSVSREKKESFPLTVTSAQKNPTAFYLCASSISGSTDTQYFGPGTRLTVL.

V is TRBV5-5 and J is TRBJ1-2; D ambiguous. The V gene lost 0 bases and the J gene lost 6 bases, with 12 bases spanning the gap. The V gene's germline CDR1 is SGHKS and CDR2 YYEKEE (reference sequence). CDR3 size: 14 residues. The CDR3 nucleotides are TGTGCCAGCAGCTTGGGGAGGGTGACTGATGGCTACACCTTC. Protein product: CASSLGRVTDGYTF.

The chain employs TRBV4-1 and TRBJ2-3; 11 nucleotides line up with TRBD2. The germline V gene has CDR1 MGHRA and CDR2 YSYEKL. V lost 1 base and J lost 4; bases outside the gene matches: 7. The CDR3 is 17 amino acids. In DNA, the CDR3 is TGCGCCAGCAGCCAAGCGGCGTTAGCGGGAGGGTCAGATACGCAGTATTTT. This translates into CASSQAALAGGSDTQYF.